This T cell receptor (beta chain) was retrieved from a study of blood T cells in healthy people across ages. Whole-study results and caveats: Estimated diversity, derived from one million T cells, was regarded as an underestimate.

A note on this clonotype: What it binds is unknown.

A second roughly 6 to 12 cycle PCR used barcoded and J-beta primers. There were at least 3 million CDR3-containing paired-end reads obtained from each sample. Each CDR3 protein is one row after TCRdb ran MiXCR on the 5' RACE reads. This sample has roughly 720,000 distinct CDR3 sequences, with about 55% found just once. The sample comprised blood. This clonotype was sampled from a man older than 75 in good health.

The CDR3 DNA reads as TGCGCCAGCAGCCAAGGGACGGGACAGGGTAATGAAAAACTGTTTTTT. Translating it yields CASSQGTGQGNEKLFF. The chain uses TRBV4-1 and TRBJ1-4, with 9 bases identical to TRBD1. Germline CDR1 reads MGHRA; CDR2 reads YSYEKL. The V segment lost 1 base and the J segment 4 bases; nucleotides outside the gene matches: 4. The CDR3 sequence is 16 residues long.